This is a list of T cell receptor beta chains from one sample in a study of regulatory T cells in long-lasting Graves disease. TCRdb recomputed calls from the multiplex PCR reads with MiXCR, one row per CDR3 protein. The data contain 530,000 or so distinct CDR3 sequences, roughly 15% of them seen just once; the ten biggest clones take up around 12%. The data also belong to a second study, concerning T cells in Graves' hyperthyroidism and ophthalmopathy.

Sequencing was performed on peripheral blood mononuclear cells (PBMCs), taken at new diagnosis, from a patient treated with antithyroid drugs. The receptors shown here come from a man in his late teens or twenties with Graves disease. Both conserved end residues are part of each CDR3. A D gene is named only where the DNA matches it firmly. Clone size appears in some rows only: once, few, many, or a class for an expanded clone.

clone size	CDR3 length	J gene	D gene	V gene	CDR3 protein	CDR3 DNA
-	15	TRBJ2-5	-	TRBV28	CASSFLSVGEETQYF	TGTGCCAGCAGTTTCCTTTCGGTGGGGGAAGAGACCCAGTACTTC
few	15	TRBJ1-2	-	TRBV7-9	CASSSPGLGGYGYTF	TGTGCCAGCAGCTCTCCGGGACTGGGAGGCTATGGCTACACCTTC
few	16	TRBJ2-3	TRBD2	TRBV24-1	CATSEGTSGREATQYF	TGTGCCACCAGTGAAGGGACTAGCGGGAGGGAAGCTACGCAGTATTTT
few	15	TRBJ2-1	-	TRBV9	CASSVASSKGNEQFF	TGTGCCAGCAGCGTGGCATCCAGCAAAGGTAATGAGCAGTTCTTC
many	13	TRBJ2-5	TRBD2	TRBV12-3/TRBV12-4	CASTPGGKETQYF	TGTGCCAGCACACCGGGAGGCAAAGAGACCCAGTACTTC
many	11	TRBJ2-7	-	TRBV3-1	CASGGAVEQYF	TGTGCCAGCGGGGGCGCGGTCGAGCAGTACTTC
-	16	TRBJ2-5	TRBD1	TRBV5-4	CASSLGGQLGGETQYF	TGTGCCAGCAGCTTGGGGGGACAGCTTGGGGGAGAGACCCAGTACTTC
few	14	TRBJ1-5	-	TRBV20-1	CSAIWLGDLEPQHF	TGCAGTGCCATATGGCTGGGGGATCTTGAGCCCCAGCATTTT
many	15	TRBJ2-3	TRBD2	TRBV28	CASSPLAERTDTQYF	TGTGCCAGCAGTCCTCTAGCGGAGCGCACAGATACGCAGTATTTT
few	15	TRBJ1-4	-	TRBV29-1	CSVEVGGALGEKLFF	TGCAGCGTTGAAGTAGGGGGGGCGCTGGGAGAAAAACTGTTTTTT
few	16	TRBJ2-3	TRBD1	TRBV6-5	CASSLQGAGETDTQYF	TGTGCCAGCAGTTTACAGGGGGCGGGAGAAACAGATACGCAGTATTTT
-	16	TRBJ2-2	TRBD1	TRBV19	CASKVLGQGVTGELFF	TGTGCCAGTAAGGTCTTGGGACAGGGAGTTACCGGGGAGCTGTTTTTT
-	12	TRBJ2-7	-	TRBV19	CASSTNPGLPYF	TGTGCCAGTAGTACAAACCCGGGACTCCCGTACTTC
-	16	TRBJ1-3	-	TRBV9	CASSAGTQSSGNTIYF	TGTGCCAGCAGCGCCGGGACGCAGAGCTCTGGAAACACCATATATTTT
many	17	TRBJ2-1	-	TRBV11-3	CASSFTSLRRRDNEQFF	TGTGCCAGCAGCTTTACCTCCTTGCGGCGGCGTGACAATGAGCAGTTCTTC
once	15	TRBJ2-1	TRBD2	TRBV20-1	CSATPPGLGYNKQFF	TGCAGTGCTACTCCCCCGGGACTAGGGTACAATAAGCAGTTCTTC
-	16	TRBJ1-3	-	TRBV5-1	CASSLVGPSSGNTIYF	TGCGCCAGCAGCTTGGTTGGACCCTCCTCTGGAAACACCATATATTTT
few	12	TRBJ2-7	TRBD2	TRBV29-1	CSVDPGGYEQYF	TGCAGCGTTGACCCGGGAGGCTACGAGCAGTACTTC
-	13	TRBJ1-1	-	TRBV19	CASTATGDTEAFF	TGTGCCAGTACGGCTACGGGGGACACTGAAGCTTTCTTT
-	15	TRBJ2-7	-	TRBV9	CASSSPRGPSNEQYF	TGTGCCAGCAGCTCCCCGAGGGGCCCAAGTAACGAGCAGTACTTC
-	14	TRBJ2-5	-	TRBV5-1	CASWAGQGEETQYF	TGCGCCAGCTGGGCCGGTCAGGGAGAGGAGACCCAGTACTTC
few	16	TRBJ1-2	-	TRBV6-5	CASSYSWQGSFYGYTF	TGTGCCAGCAGTTACTCGTGGCAGGGGAGCTTCTATGGCTACACCTTC
-	18	TRBJ2-3	TRBD2	TRBV7-3	CASSLGASGGFGTDTQYF	TGTGCCAGCAGCCTAGGGGCTAGCGGAGGATTCGGCACAGATACGCAGTATTTT
many	20	TRBJ2-7	TRBD1	TRBV28	CASSLFQLMGTGALSYEQYF	TGTGCCAGCAGTTTATTTCAGCTTATGGGGACAGGGGCTCTCTCCTACGAGCAGTACTTC
-	14	TRBJ2-7	-	TRBV10-3	CAGAAGHSSYEQYF	TGTGCCGGTGCAGCGGGACACAGCTCCTACGAGCAGTACTTC
many	16	TRBJ2-1	TRBD1	TRBV5-1	CASSLPGTGGDNEQFF	TGCGCCAGCAGCTTGCCCGGGACAGGTGGAGACAATGAGCAGTTCTTC
-	13	TRBJ2-3	-	TRBV5-4	CASSVDPTDTQYF	TGTGCCAGCAGCGTAGATCCAACAGATACGCAGTATTTT
many	11	TRBJ1-2	-	TRBV30	CAWTGGAGYTF	TGTGCCTGGACCGGGGGCGCTGGCTACACCTTC
-	13	TRBJ1-1	-	TRBV4-1	CASSQRDGTEAFF	TGCGCCAGCAGCCAGAGAGATGGCACTGAAGCTTTCTTT
many	13	TRBJ2-7	TRBD1	TRBV6-1	CASMVGQGYEQYF	TGTGCCAGCATGGTGGGACAGGGCTACGAGCAGTACTTC
many	15	TRBJ2-2	TRBD2	TRBV27	CASTLAGVGTGELFF	TGTGCCAGCACTCTCGCGGGAGTTGGAACCGGGGAGCTGTTTTTT
-	14	TRBJ2-1	TRBD1	TRBV4-1	CASRGQGARNEQFF	TGCGCCAGCAGAGGACAGGGGGCGCGGAATGAGCAGTTCTTC
-	14	TRBJ2-1	-	TRBV19	CASSKGWDYNEQFF	TGTGCCAGTAGTAAGGGTTGGGACTACAATGAGCAGTTCTTC
many	15	TRBJ1-2	TRBD1	TRBV5-1	CASSFNFGQDYGYTF	TGCGCCAGCAGCTTTAATTTCGGACAGGACTATGGCTACACCTTC
many	14	TRBJ2-2	-	TRBV20-1	CSAAGTSNTGELFF	TGCAGTGCTGCGGGGACTTCTAACACCGGGGAGCTGTTTTTT
-	16	TRBJ1-4	-	TRBV5-1	CASSFGTLATNEKLFF	TGCGCCAGCAGCTTCGGGACACTGGCAACTAATGAAAAACTGTTTTTT
few	13	TRBJ2-7	TRBD1	TRBV30	CAWVTGKIGEQYF	TGTGCCTGGGTGACAGGGAAAATAGGTGAGCAGTACTTC
-	18	TRBJ2-1	TRBD2	TRBV25-1	CASSEVSGSKGSDNEQFF	TGTGCCAGCAGTGAAGTTAGCGGGTCCAAAGGGTCCGACAATGAGCAGTTCTTC
-	15	TRBJ1-5	TRBD1	TRBV6-2/TRBV6-3	CASSKDRGRNQPQHF	TGTGCCAGCAGTAAGGATAGGGGGCGGAATCAGCCCCAGCATTTT
many	14	TRBJ1-1	TRBD1	TRBV20-1	CSAVLDRSSTEAFF	TGCAGTGCTGTCCTGGACAGGTCGAGCACTGAAGCTTTCTTT
-	13	TRBJ1-5	-	TRBV19	CASSKGFAQPQHF	TGTGCCAGTAGTAAGGGCTTCGCCCAGCCCCAGCATTTT
-	14	TRBJ1-2	-	TRBV27	CASSLSGARTGYTF	TGTGCCAGCAGTTTATCAGGGGCCCGAACGGGCTACACCTTC
many	10	TRBJ2-1	-	TRBV30	CAWGQVAQFF	TGTGCCTGGGGCCAGGTGGCGCAGTTCTTC
few	10	TRBJ1-1	-	TRBV14	CASSRVLAFF	TGTGCCAGCAGCAGGGTTTTGGCTTTCTTT
-	14	TRBJ1-1	-	TRBV20-1	CSARDHRVVTEAFF	TGCAGTGCTAGAGATCACAGGGTTGTTACTGAAGCTTTCTTT
many	12	TRBJ1-1	TRBD1	TRBV28	CASSKEGGEAFF	TGTGCCAGCTCCAAAGAAGGGGGCGAAGCTTTCTTT
few	14	TRBJ2-7	TRBD2	TRBV5-1	CASNNSGGAYEQYF	TGCGCCAGCAACAATAGCGGGGGAGCCTACGAGCAGTACTTC
-	16	TRBJ2-7	TRBD1	TRBV28	CASKQPPGQGAREQYF	TGTGCCAGCAAACAACCCCCGGGACAGGGGGCCCGCGAGCAGTACTTC
-	14	TRBJ1-3	-	TRBV29-1	CSVVTGLSGNTIYF	TGCAGCGTTGTGACAGGTCTCTCTGGAAACACCATATATTTT
many	14	TRBJ2-3	-	TRBV5-1	CASSLAATTDTQYF	TGCGCCAGCAGCTTGGCGGCTACCACAGATACGCAGTATTTT
many	15	TRBJ2-7	TRBD2	TRBV30	CAWSVGLAGSYEQYF	TGTGCCTGGAGTGTAGGGCTAGCGGGTTCCTACGAGCAGTACTTC
many	17	TRBJ1-5	TRBD1	TRBV28	CASSFWDRGGIGQPQHF	TGTGCCAGCAGTTTTTGGGACAGGGGGGGTATCGGCCAGCCCCAGCATTTT
-	15	TRBJ2-5	TRBD2	TRBV5-1	CASSLEGGAQETQYF	TGCGCCAGCAGCTTGGAGGGAGGGGCTCAAGAGACCCAGTACTTC
-	18	TRBJ2-1	TRBD1	TRBV10-3	CAISEPGTGKSSYNEQFF	TGTGCCATCAGTGAGCCTGGGACAGGCAAAAGCTCCTACAATGAGCAGTTCTTC
many	14	TRBJ2-3	TRBD1	TRBV7-9	CASQWDSNTDTQYF	TGTGCCAGCCAGTGGGACAGTAACACAGATACGCAGTATTTT
-	17	TRBJ1-4	-	TRBV20-1	CSASGDTQTSTSEKLFF	TGCAGTGCTAGTGGGGACACTCAAACCTCAACTAGTGAAAAACTGTTTTTT
few	14	TRBJ1-2	-	TRBV9	CASSVGQTPYGYTF	TGTGCCAGCAGCGTAGGACAGACCCCCTATGGCTACACCTTC
many	14	TRBJ2-7	-	TRBV13	CASSLRSGAYEQYF	TGTGCCAGCAGCCTACGTAGCGGTGCCTACGAGCAGTACTTC
many	15	TRBJ2-1	TRBD2	TRBV27	CASSYSGGPYNEQFF	TGTGCCAGCAGCTATAGCGGGGGGCCCTACAATGAGCAGTTCTTC
few	13	TRBJ1-1	-	TRBV6-1	CASPGDLATEAFF	TGTGCCAGCCCCGGGGATCTGGCCACTGAAGCTTTCTTT